What follows are 21 T cell receptor beta chains derived from one specimen sequenced in a study of blood T cell repertoires in COVID-19. Clones were read by immunoSEQ multiplex PCR, and TCRdb kept only the in-frame ones, dropping some. This sample carries approximately 260,000 clones, 89% of them seen once, and the ten largest clones take roughly 2.2%. Sequencing input: peripheral blood. All receptors come from a man in his fifties or sixties with acute or convalescent COVID-19.

This rearrangement joins TRBV19 to TRBJ2-1; 7 bases match TRBD1. CDR3 size: 13 residues. Germline CDR1 and CDR2: LNHDA and SQIVND (reference sequence). J gave up 4 bases and V 6 bases, and 3 bases lay outside the gene matches. The CDR3 sequence is CASRTGRYNEQFF. The CDR3 DNA follows: TGTGCCAGTAGGACAGGGCGGTACAATGAGCAGTTCTTC. Full variable domain (remainder filled in from reference TRBV19 and TRBJ2-1): DGGITQSPKYLFRKEGQNVTLSCEQNLNHDAMYWYRQDPGQGLRLIYYSQIVNDFQKGDIAEGYSVSREKKESFPLTVTSAQKNPTAFYLCASRTGRYNEQFFGPGTRLTVL.

The rearrangement joins TRBV4-2 to TRBJ1-1, with D possibly matching TRBD1 (5 bases). CDR3 length: 15 residues. V was shortened by 0 bases and J by 7 bases, with 15 bases between the two germline ends. Germline CDR1 and CDR2: LGHNA and YNFKEQ. CDR3 residues: CASSQEKGFVGEAFF. CDR3 sequence (DNA): TGTGCCAGCAGCCAAGAAAAGGGGTTTGTTGGTGAAGCTTTCTTT.

J is TRBJ2-1 and V is TRBV5-5, with D unresolved. The CDR3 runs 16 residues. Germline-derived CDR1 and CDR2 are SGHKS and YYEKEE (reference sequence). The V and J ends lost 5 bases and 0 bases respectively, with 15 bases between them. CDR3 protein: CASRVTASSSYNEQFF. The CDR3 nucleotides are TGTGCCAGCAGGGTCACAGCTTCCAGCTCCTACAATGAGCAGTTCTTC.

The V and J genes are TRBV10-2 and TRBJ2-7; 12 bases are shared with TRBD1. V dropped 5 bases and J dropped 5; count of bases not matched to a gene: 10. The CDR3 is made up of 16 amino acids. The germline V gene encodes CDR1 WSHSY and CDR2 SAAADI. In DNA form, the CDR3 reads TGCGCCAGCAGTCTCAACCCCGGGACAGGGGGCGACGAGCAGTACTTC. Its protein product is CASSLNPGTGGDEQYF.

V and J are TRBV6-4 and TRBJ2-7, with TRBD2 identical over 10 bases. Germline V gene lookup returns CDR1 MRHNA and CDR2 SNTAGT. V lost 2 bases, J lost 4 bases, and 17 bases stayed unmatched. The CDR3 is 19 amino acids. CDR3 region: CASSDRRLAGAPRWYEQYF. As DNA, the CDR3 is TGTGCCAGCAGTGACAGGAGGCTAGCGGGGGCCCCGCGTTGGTACGAGCAGTACTTC.

The chain combines TRBV27 with TRBJ1-1; 7 nucleotides match TRBD1. The CDR3 spans 14 residues. V gave up 7 bases and J gave up 11 bases; unmatched junction bases: 16. Germline V gene sequence: CDR1 MNHEY, CDR2 SMNVEV (reference sequence). This chain's CDR3 is CASTEMTGSPLAFF. In nucleotides, the CDR3 is TGTGCCAGCACCGAGATGACAGGGTCGCCGTTGGCTTTCTTT.

This chain links TRBV30 with TRBJ1-6; maybe TRBD1 (5 bases). The V end lost 5 bases, the J end lost 0 bases, and 8 bases lay between the germline ends. The CDR3 is made up of 14 amino acids. Germline CDR1 reads GTSNPN; CDR2 reads SVGIG (reference sequence). The chain's CDR3 is CAWGGSSYNSPLHF. CDR3 coding DNA: TGTGCCTGGGGGGGGAGCTCCTATAATTCACCCCTCCACTTT.

This sequence joins TRBV19 and TRBJ1-5; maybe TRBD1 (5 bases). V was trimmed by 5 bases and J by 1 base, leaving 18 bases between them. Germline V CDR1 and CDR2: LNHDA, SQIVND (reference sequence). The CDR3 is 17 residues long. CDR3 loop: CASSFSARALSNQPQHF. CDR3 DNA sequence: TGTGCCAGTAGTTTTTCGGCCAGGGCGTTGAGCAATCAGCCCCAGCATTTT.

The rearrangement joins TRBV28 to TRBJ1-2; TRBD1 is a possible D gene (6 bases). Trimming cost V 4 bases and J 3 bases, with 18 bases left between them. This CDR3 comprises 16 residues. Germline-derived CDR1 and CDR2 are MDHEN and SYDVKM. The DNA for the CDR3 is TGTGCCAGCAGTTCCCTCCGGGGGGGCTCCCACTATGGCTACACCTTC. It codes for CASSSLRGGSHYGYTF.

This clone was detected only a few times. V usage is TRBV29-1 and J usage is TRBJ1-1; 7 bases are shared with TRBD1. From germline, CDR1 is SQVTM and CDR2 ANQGSEA. There are 13 residues in the CDR3. V shed 7 bases and J 2 bases; nucleotides not matched to a gene: 7. As DNA, the CDR3 is TGCAGCGGAATGGGACAGCAAAACACTGAAGCTTTCTTT. Translating it yields CSGMGQQNTEAFF.

This clone was seen just once. This sequence joins TRBV7-9 and TRBJ1-6; TRBD1 matches 7 bases. With 5 bases clipped from V and 10 bases from J, the junction kept 8 bases outside the gene matches. This CDR3 region has 14 residues. Germline assignment: CDR1 SEHNR and CDR2 FQNEAQ (reference sequence). The CDR3 DNA is TGTGCCAGCAGCCTGGGACAGCCAGGATCACCCCTCCACTTT. This sequence encodes CASSLGQPGSPLHF.

V gene TRBV5-1 combines with J gene TRBJ1-6, with D unresolved. V was shortened by 4 bases and J by 0 bases, with 8 bases between the two germline ends. Germline values: CDR1 SGHRS, CDR2 YFSETQ. This CDR3 is built from 15 residues. The DNA for the CDR3 is TGCGCCAGCAGCATACAGAGCTCCTATAATTCACCCCTCCACTTT. This encodes CASSIQSSYNSPLHF. Full variable domain (rest looked up from reference TRBV5-1 and TRBJ1-6): KAGVTQTPRYLIKTRGQQVTLSCSPISGHRSVSWYQQTPGQGLQFLFEYFSETQRNKGNFPGRFSGRQFSNSRSEMNVSTLELGDSALYLCASSIQSSYNSPLHFGNGTRLTVT.

The CDR3, as DNA: TGTGCCAGCAGCTTAATGACATTGAATGCTGAAGCTTTCTTT. It is translated as CASSLMTLNAEAFF. V is TRBV7-8 and J is TRBJ1-1, with unresolved D. With 2 bases removed from V and 6 bases from J, the gap between germline ends came to 13 bases. This CDR3 has 14 residues. Germline V CDR1 and CDR2: SGHVS, FQNEAQ.

The chain couples TRBV19 to TRBJ1-6; 7 bases are a match to TRBD1. J gave up 3 bases and V 2 bases, and 7 bases lay outside the gene matches. Germline CDR1 LNHDA, CDR2 SQIVND (reference sequence). The CDR3 contains 17 residues. CDR3 in amino acids: CASSIRQGPNYNSPLHF. The CDR3 nucleotides read TGTGCCAGTAGTATAAGACAGGGTCCGAACTATAATTCACCCCTCCACTTT.

The chain couples TRBV7-8 to TRBJ1-2; 7 nucleotides line up with TRBD1. Germline CDR1 SGHVS, CDR2 FQNEAQ. The junction had 20 bases not matched to a gene; V was cut back by 5 bases and J by 8 bases. This CDR3 spans 17 amino acids. CDR3 sequence: CASSRDSVSPVMGGYTF. CDR3 coding DNA: TGTGCCAGCAGCCGGGACAGCGTCTCTCCGGTGATGGGCGGCTACACCTTC. The variable domain in full, with the rest retrieved from reference TRBV7-8 and TRBJ1-2, is GAGVSQSPRYKVAKRGQDVALRCDPISGHVSLFWYQQALGQGPEFLTYFQNEAQLDKSGLPSDRFFAERPEGSVSTLKIQRTQQEDSAVYLCASSRDSVSPVMGGYTFGSGTRLTVV.

There are a few counts of this clone. The chain combines TRBV10-1 with TRBJ2-5; TRBD1 agrees at 9 bases. Germline V gene lookup returns CDR1 WNHNN and CDR2 SYGVQD (reference sequence). V lost 3 bases, J lost 5 bases, and 1 base stayed unmatched. CDR3 length: 13 residues. The CDR3 bases are TGCGCCAGCAGTGAAGGACAGGGGGAGACCCAGTACTTC. Translation gives CASSEGQGETQYF.

This chain joins TRBV5-6 and TRBJ2-7, with TRBD1 as a possible D gene (5 bases). This CDR3 has 15 residues. The V end lost 4 bases, the J end lost 5 bases, and 19 bases lay between the germline ends. Germline CDR1 reads SGHDT; CDR2 reads YYEEEE. The CDR3 nucleotides are TGTGCCAGCAGCCCTGGGGCAAGAGCTAAGGACGAGCAGTACTTC. It encodes CASSPGARAKDEQYF.

This chain connects TRBV10-3 to TRBJ2-7; D might be TRBD1 (6 bases). Germline V gene lookup returns CDR1 ENHRY and CDR2 SYGVKD. The V end lost 11 bases, the J end lost 1 base, and 12 bases lay between the germline ends. There are 12 residues in the CDR3. CDR3 protein: CAAATGSYEQYF. CDR3 DNA: TGTGCCGCGGCGACAGGTTCCTACGAGCAGTACTTC.

The chain uses TRBV6-6 and TRBJ1-2, with D tentatively TRBD1 (5 bases). Germline lookup yields CDR1 MNHNY and CDR2 SVGAGI (reference sequence). This CDR3 has 14 residues. Trimming pared 2 bases from V and 0 bases from J, leaving 7 bases between. CDR3 nucleotide sequence: TGTGCCAGCAGTTACAGGGGATCTAACTATGGCTACACCTTC. Its protein is CASSYRGSNYGYTF.

The chain combines TRBV6-6 with TRBJ1-2, with 11 bases fitting TRBD1. This CDR3 is 16 amino acids long. Germline V gives CDR1 MNHNY, CDR2 SVGAGI (reference sequence). V gave up 2 bases and J gave up 2 bases; unmatched junction bases: 4. The CDR3 reads CASSYPGQGANYGYTF. The CDR3, as DNA: TGTGCCAGCAGTTACCCCGGACAGGGGGCCAACTATGGCTACACCTTC.

The rearrangement joins TRBV5-1 to TRBJ2-1; 12 bases fit TRBD1. This CDR3 has 19 amino acids. Germline trimming cut 5 bases from V and 5 bases from J; bases unmatched to any gene: 17. Germline V gene data show CDR1 as SGHRS and CDR2 as YFSETQ. The CDR3 DNA follows: TGCGCCAGCAGGCCGGGGACAGGGGGCCTACAACTACCGGACAATGAGCAGTTCTTC. It yields the protein CASRPGTGGLQLPDNEQFF.